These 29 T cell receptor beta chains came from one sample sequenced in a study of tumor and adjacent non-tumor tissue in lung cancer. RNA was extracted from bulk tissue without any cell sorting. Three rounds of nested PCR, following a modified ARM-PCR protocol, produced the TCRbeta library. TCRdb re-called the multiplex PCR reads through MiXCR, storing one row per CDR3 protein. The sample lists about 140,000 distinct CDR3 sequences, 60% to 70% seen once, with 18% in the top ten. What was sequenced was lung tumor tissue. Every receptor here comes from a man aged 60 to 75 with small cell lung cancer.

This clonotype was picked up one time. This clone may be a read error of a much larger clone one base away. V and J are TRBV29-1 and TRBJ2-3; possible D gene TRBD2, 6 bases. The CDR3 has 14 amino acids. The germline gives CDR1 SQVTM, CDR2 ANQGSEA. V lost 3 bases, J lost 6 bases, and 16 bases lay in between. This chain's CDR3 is CSVETIGRSDTQYF. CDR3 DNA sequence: TGCAGCGTTGAGACTATCGGGAGATCGGATACGCAGTATTTT.

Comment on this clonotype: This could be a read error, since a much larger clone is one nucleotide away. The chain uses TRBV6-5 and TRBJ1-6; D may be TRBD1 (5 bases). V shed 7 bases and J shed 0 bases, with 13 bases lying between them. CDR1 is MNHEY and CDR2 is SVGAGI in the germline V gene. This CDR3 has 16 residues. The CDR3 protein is CASMGGPSSYNSPLHF. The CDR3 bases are TGTGCCAGCATGGGGGGACCTAGCTCCTATAATTCACCCCTCCACTTT.

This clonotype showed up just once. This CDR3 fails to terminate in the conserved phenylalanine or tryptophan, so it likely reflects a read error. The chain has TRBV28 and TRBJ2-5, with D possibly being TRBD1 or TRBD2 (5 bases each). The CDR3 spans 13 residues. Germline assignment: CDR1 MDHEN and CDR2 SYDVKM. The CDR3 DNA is TGTTCCAGCAGTGGGGGAAATACAGAGACCCAGTACTAC. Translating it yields CSSSGGNTETQYY.

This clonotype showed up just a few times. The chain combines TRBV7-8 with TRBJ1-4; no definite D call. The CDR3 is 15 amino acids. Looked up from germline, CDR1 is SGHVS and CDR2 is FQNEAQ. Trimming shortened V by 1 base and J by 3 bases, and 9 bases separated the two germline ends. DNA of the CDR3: TGTGCCAGCAGCTTAGGGGCGATCGCTAATGAAAAACTGTTTTTT. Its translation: CASSLGAIANEKLFF.

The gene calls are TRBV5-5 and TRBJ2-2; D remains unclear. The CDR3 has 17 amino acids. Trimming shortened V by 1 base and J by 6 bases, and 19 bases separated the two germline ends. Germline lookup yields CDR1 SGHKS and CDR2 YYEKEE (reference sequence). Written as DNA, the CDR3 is TGTGCCAGCAGCTTGTTACGAGCCTCCTCTAACGCCGGGGAGCTGTTTTTT. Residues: CASSLLRASSNAGELFF.

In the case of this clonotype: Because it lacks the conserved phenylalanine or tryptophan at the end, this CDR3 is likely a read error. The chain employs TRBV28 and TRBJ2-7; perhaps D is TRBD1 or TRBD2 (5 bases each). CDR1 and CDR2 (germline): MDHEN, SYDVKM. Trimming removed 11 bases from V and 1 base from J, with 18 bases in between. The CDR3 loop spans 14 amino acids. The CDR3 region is CAGILGRLSYEQYL. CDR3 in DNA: TGTGCCGGCATCTTGGGACGGTTGTCCTACGAGCAGTACCTC.

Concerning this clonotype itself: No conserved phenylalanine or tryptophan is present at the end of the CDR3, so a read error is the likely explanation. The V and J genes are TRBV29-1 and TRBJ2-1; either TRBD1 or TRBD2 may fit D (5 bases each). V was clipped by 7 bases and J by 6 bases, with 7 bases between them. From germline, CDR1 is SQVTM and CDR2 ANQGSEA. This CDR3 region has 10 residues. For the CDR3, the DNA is TGCAGCGCGGGGCGCAATGAGCAGTTCGTC. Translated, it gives CSAGRNEQFV.

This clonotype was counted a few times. The CDR3 region has the DNA TGTGCCAGCAGCTTAGCCAGATTGAACACTGAAGCTTTCTTT. Residues: CASSLARLNTEAFF. The chain has TRBV7-8 and TRBJ1-1; no firm D call. The CDR3 is made up of 14 amino acids. Trimming removed 0 bases from V and 0 bases from J, with 5 bases in between. Germline V gene lookup returns CDR1 SGHVS and CDR2 FQNEAQ.

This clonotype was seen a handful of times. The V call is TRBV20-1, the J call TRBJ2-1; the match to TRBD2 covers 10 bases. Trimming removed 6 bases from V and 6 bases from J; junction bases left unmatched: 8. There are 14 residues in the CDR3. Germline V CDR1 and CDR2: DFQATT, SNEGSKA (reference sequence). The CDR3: CSAAASGRFNEQFF. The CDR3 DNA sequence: TGCAGTGCGGCTGCTAGCGGGAGATTCAATGAGCAGTTCTTC.

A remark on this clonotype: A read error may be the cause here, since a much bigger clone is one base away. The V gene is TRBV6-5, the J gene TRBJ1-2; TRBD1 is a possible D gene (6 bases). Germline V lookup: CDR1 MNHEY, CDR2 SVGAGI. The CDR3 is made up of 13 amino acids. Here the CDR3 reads CDSSDLTGIGYTF. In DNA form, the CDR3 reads TGTGACAGCAGCGACTTAACAGGGATTGGCTACACCTTC.

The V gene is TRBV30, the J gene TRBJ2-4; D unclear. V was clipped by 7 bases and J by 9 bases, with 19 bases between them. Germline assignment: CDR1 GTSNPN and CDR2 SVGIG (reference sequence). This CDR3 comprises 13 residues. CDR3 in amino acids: CALAETAEVIQYF. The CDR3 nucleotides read TGTGCCTTAGCCGAGACCGCCGAGGTCATTCAGTACTTC.

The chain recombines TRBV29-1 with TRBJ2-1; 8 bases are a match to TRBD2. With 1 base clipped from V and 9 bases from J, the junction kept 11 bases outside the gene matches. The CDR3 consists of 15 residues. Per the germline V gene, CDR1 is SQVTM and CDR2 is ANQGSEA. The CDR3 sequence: CSVEGADGRAFEQFF. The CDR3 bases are TGCAGCGTTGAAGGTGCTGACGGGAGGGCCTTTGAGCAGTTCTTC.

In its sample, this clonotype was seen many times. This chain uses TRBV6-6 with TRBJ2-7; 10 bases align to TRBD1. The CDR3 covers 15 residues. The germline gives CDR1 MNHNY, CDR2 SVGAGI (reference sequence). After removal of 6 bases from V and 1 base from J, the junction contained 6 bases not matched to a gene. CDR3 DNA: TGTGCCAGCAGACCGGGACAGGGGAAATCCTACGAGCAGTACTTC. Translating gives CASRPGQGKSYEQYF.

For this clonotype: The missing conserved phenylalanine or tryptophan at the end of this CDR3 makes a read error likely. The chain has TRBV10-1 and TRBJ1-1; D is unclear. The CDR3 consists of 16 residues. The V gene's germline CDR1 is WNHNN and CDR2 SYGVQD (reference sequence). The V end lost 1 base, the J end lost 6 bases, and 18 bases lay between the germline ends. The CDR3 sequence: CASSELGRRRVAEAFS. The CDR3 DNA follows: TGCGCCAGCAGTGAGTTAGGCAGGAGGCGCGTGGCTGAAGCTTTCTCT.

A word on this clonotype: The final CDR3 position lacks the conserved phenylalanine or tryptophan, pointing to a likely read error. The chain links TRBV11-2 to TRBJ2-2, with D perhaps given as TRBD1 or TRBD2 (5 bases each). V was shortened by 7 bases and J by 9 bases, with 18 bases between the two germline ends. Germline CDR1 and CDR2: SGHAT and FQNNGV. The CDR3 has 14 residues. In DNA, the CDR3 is TGTGCCAGCACCCGGGACCTAGTGGAGAGGGAGCTGTTTATT. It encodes CASTRDLVERELFI.

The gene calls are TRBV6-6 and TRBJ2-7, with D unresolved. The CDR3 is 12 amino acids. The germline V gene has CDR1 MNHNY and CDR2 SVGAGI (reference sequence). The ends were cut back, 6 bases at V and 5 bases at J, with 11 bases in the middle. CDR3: CASSPTRNEQYF. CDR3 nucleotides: TGTGCCAGCAGCCCTACCAGGAACGAGCAGTACTTC.

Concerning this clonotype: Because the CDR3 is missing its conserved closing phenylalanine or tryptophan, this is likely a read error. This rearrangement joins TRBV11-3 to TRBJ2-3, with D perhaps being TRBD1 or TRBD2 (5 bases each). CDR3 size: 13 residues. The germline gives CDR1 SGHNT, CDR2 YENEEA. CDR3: CDSSSRGPDTQYL. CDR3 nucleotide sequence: TGTGACAGCAGCTCCCGGGGACCGGATACGCAGTATCTT.

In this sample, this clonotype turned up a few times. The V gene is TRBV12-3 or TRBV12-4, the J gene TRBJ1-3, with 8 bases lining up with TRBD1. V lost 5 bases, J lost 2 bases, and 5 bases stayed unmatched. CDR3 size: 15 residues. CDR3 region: CASSPGTGPGNTIYF. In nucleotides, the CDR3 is TGTGCCAGCAGTCCCGGGACAGGTCCTGGAAACACCATATATTTT.

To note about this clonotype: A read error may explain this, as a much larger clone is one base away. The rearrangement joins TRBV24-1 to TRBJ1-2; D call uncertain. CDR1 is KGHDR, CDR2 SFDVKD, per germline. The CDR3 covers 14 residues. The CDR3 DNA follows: TGTGCCACCAGTGATCAGCGTTCTAACTATGGCTGCACCTTC. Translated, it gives CATSDQRSNYGCTF.

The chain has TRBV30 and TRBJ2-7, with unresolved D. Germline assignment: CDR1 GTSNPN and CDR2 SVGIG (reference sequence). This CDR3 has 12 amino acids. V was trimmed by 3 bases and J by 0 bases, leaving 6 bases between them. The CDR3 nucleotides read TGTGCCTGGAGGTTAAGCTCCTACGAGCAGTACTTC. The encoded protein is CAWRLSSYEQYF.

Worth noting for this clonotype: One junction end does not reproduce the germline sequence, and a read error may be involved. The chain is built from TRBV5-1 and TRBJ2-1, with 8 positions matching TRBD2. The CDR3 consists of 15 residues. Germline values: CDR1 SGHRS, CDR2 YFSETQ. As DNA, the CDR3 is TGCACCAGCAGCTCCGGCGGGACTAGGTTCAATGAGCTGTTCTTC. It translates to CTSSSGGTRFNELFF.

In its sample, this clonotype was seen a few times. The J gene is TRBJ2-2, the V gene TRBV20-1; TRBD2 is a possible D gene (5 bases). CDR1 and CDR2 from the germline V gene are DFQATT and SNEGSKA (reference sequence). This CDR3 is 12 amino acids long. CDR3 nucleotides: TGCAATGCCAGAAGGGAGCCCGGGGAGCTGTTTTTT. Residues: CNARREPGELFF.

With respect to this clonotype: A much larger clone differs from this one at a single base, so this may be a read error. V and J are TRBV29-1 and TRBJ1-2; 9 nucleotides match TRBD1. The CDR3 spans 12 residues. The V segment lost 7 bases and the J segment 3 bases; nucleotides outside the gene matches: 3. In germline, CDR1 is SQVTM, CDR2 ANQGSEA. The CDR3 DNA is TGCAGCGCTAGGGACAGGGACTATGGCTACACCTTC. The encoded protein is CSARDRDYGYTF.

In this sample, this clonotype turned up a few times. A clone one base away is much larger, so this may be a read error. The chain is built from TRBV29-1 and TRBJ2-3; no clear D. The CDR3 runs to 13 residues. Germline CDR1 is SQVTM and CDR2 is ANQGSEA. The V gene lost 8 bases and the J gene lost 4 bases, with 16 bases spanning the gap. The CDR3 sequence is CSSRRNAADTQYF. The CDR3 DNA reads TGCAGCTCGAGGCGGAATGCAGCAGATACGCAGTATTTT.

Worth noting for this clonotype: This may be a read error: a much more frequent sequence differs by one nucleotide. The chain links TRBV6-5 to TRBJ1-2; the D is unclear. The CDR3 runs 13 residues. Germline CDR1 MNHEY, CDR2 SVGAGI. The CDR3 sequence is CASSSPGDYGHTF. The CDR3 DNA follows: TGTGCCAGCAGTTCCCCAGGTGACTATGGCCACACCTTC.

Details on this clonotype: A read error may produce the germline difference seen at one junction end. CDR3 coding DNA: TGTGCCAACAGCTTGGGCCATTCAGAAGTCCCGGAGACCCAGTACTTC. Its translation is CANSLGHSEVPETQYF. V and J are TRBV5-5 and TRBJ2-5; D remains ambiguous. Germline values: CDR1 SGHKS, CDR2 YYEKEE (reference sequence). This CDR3 has 16 amino acids.

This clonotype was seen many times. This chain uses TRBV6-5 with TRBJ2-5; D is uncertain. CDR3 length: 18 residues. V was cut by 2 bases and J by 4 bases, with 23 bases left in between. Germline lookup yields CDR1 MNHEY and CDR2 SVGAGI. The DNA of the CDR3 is TGTGCCAGCAGTTACCCCTCCCTTCGAGTGCATCGTATAGAGACCCAGTACTTC. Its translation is CASSYPSLRVHRIETQYF.

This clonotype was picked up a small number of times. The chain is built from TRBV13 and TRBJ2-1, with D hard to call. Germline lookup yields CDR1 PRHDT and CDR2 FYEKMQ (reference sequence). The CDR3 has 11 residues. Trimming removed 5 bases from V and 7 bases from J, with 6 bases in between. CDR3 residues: CASSMINEQFF. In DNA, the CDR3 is TGTGCCAGCAGCATGATAAATGAGCAGTTCTTC.

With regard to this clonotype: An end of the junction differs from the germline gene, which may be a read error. CDR3 amino acids: CSARGTTNTQYF. CDR3 in DNA: TGCAGTGCTAGAGGCACCACAAATACGCAGTATTTT. The genes are TRBV20-1 and TRBJ2-3; D not certain. This CDR3 is 12 amino acids long. The germline V gene has CDR1 DFQATT and CDR2 SNEGSKA (reference sequence).